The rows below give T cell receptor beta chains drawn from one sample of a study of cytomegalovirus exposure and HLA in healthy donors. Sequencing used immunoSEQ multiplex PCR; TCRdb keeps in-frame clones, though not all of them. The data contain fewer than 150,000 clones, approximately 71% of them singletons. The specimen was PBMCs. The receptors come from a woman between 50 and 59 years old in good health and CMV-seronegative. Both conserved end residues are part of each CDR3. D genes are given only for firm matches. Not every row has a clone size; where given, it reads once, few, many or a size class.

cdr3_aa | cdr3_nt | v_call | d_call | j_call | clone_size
CASTHARGTGANVLTF | TGTGCCAGTACCCACGCAAGAGGAACCGGGGCCAACGTCCTGACTTTC | TRBV19 | - | TRBJ2-6 | -
CASSEDREFSYNEQFF | TGCGCCAGCAGCGAAGACAGGGAATTCTCCTACAATGAGCAGTTCTTC | TRBV10-1 | TRBD1 | TRBJ2-1 | -
CSVGRGGEQFF | TGCAGCGTAGGGAGGGGCGGTGAGCAGTTCTTC | TRBV29-1 | TRBD2 | TRBJ2-1 | -
CASSSGTSGGQNTGELFF | TGTGCCAGCAGCTCAGGGACTAGCGGGGGCCAGAACACCGGGGAGCTGTTTTTT | TRBV7-9 | TRBD2 | TRBJ2-2 | -
CASTSAGGTNEKLFF | TGTGCCAGCACTTCTGCAGGGGGGACTAATGAAAAACTGTTTTTT | TRBV28 | TRBD1 | TRBJ1-4 | -
CATTMGPGQWQTQYF | TGTGCCACCACAATGGGCCCGGGACAGTGGCAGACCCAGTACTTC | TRBV5-6 | TRBD1 | TRBJ2-5 | -
CASSYHDGYTF | TGTGCCAGCAGTTACCATGATGGCTACACCTTC | TRBV6-6 | - | TRBJ1-2 | -
CASRFRDSSYEQYF | TGTGCCAGTAGATTCCGGGACAGCTCCTACGAGCAGTACTTC | TRBV19 | TRBD1 | TRBJ2-7 | -
CASSLTGSSYNEQFF | TGTGCCAGCAGTTTAACAGGGAGCTCCTACAATGAGCAGTTCTTC | TRBV27 | - | TRBJ2-1 | -
CAIRGAGDADTQYF | TGTGCCATCCGGGGGGCGGGGGATGCAGATACGCAGTATTTT | TRBV10-3 | - | TRBJ2-3 | -
CASSPGTSGSKGYEQYF | TGCGCCAGCAGCCCAGGGACTAGCGGCTCCAAAGGCTACGAGCAGTACTTC | TRBV5-1 | TRBD2 | TRBJ2-7 | -
CAISEPGQENTF | TGTGCCATCAGTGAACCCGGACAGGAAAACACCTTC | TRBV10-3 | TRBD1 | TRBJ1-2 | -
CASRTGANYGYTF | TGTGCCAGCCGGACAGGCGCTAACTATGGCTACACCTTC | TRBV28 | TRBD1 | TRBJ1-2 | -
CASSLPSRLGGTQYF | TGTGCCAGTAGTCTCCCATCCCGGCTAGGTGGGACCCAGTACTTC | TRBV19 | - | TRBJ2-5 | -
CASSLRPSGGARYNEQFF | TGTGCCAGCAGCTTACGACCGAGCGGGGGGGCGCGTTACAATGAGCAGTTCTTC | TRBV7-2 | TRBD2 | TRBJ2-1 | -
CASSPNSNQPQHF | TGTGCCAGCAGCCCAAATAGCAATCAGCCCCAGCATTTT | TRBV7-2 | - | TRBJ1-5 | -
CASSYGGNSPLHF | TGTGCCAGCAGCTACGGGGGAAATTCACCCCTCCACTTT | TRBV7-2 | - | TRBJ1-6 | -
CASSLKGQGAKDTQYF | TGTGCCAGCAGCTTGAAAGGGCAGGGGGCGAAAGATACGCAGTATTTT | TRBV5-4 | TRBD1 | TRBJ2-3 | -
CASSLAGTYNEQFF | TGTGCCAGCAGCTTAGCCGGTACCTACAATGAGCAGTTCTTC | TRBV7-2 | - | TRBJ2-1 | -
CASYRGNTEAFF | TGTGCCAGTTACAGGGGGAACACTGAAGCTTTCTTT | TRBV19 | TRBD1 | TRBJ1-1 | -
CASSLARGSLSTGNTIYF | TGTGCCAGCAGCTTAGCCCGGGGTAGCTTGAGTACTGGAAACACCATATATTTT | TRBV7-2 | - | TRBJ1-3 | -
CASSISGASTDTQYF | TGTGCCAGCAGCATTAGCGGGGCTAGCACAGATACGCAGTATTTT | TRBV11-3 | TRBD2 | TRBJ2-3 | few
CASSESGRAYEQYF | TGTGCCAGCAGTGAAAGCGGGAGAGCCTACGAGCAGTACTTC | TRBV2 | TRBD2 | TRBJ2-7 | once
CASSLSQGRGTEAFF | TGTGCCAGCAGCTTGTCCCAGGGGCGCGGGACTGAAGCTTTCTTT | TRBV5-4 | - | TRBJ1-1 | -
CAISEGGRNTEAFF | TGTGCCATCAGTGAGGGAGGACGGAACACTGAAGCTTTCTTT | TRBV10-3 | - | TRBJ1-1 | -
CSDLTGGNTEAFF | TGCAGCGATCTCACAGGGGGCAACACTGAAGCTTTCTTT | TRBV29-1 | TRBD1 | TRBJ1-1 | few
CASSQQTGGPGELFF | TGCGCCAGCAGCCAGCAGACAGGGGGACCCGGGGAGCTGTTTTTT | TRBV4-3 | TRBD1 | TRBJ2-2 | few
CASSPRGDYNEQFF | TGTGCCAGCTCACCGCGGGGGGACTACAATGAGCAGTTCTTC | TRBV18 | TRBD2 | TRBJ2-1 | -
CASSIWQVWGYTF | TGTGCCAGCAGCATTTGGCAGGTGTGGGGCTACACCTTC | TRBV21-1 | - | TRBJ1-2 | once
CASSYRDRGRDEQYF | TGCGCCAGCAGTTACCGGGACAGGGGGCGGGACGAGCAGTACTTC | TRBV5-1 | TRBD1 | TRBJ2-7 | -
CASSPETPTANGNTIYF | TGTGCCAGCTCTCCCGAGACTCCGACAGCAAATGGAAACACCATATATTTT | TRBV18 | - | TRBJ1-3 | few
CASSVVTGHEQYF | TGTGCCAGCAGCGTAGTCACAGGGCACGAGCAGTACTTC | TRBV9 | - | TRBJ2-7 | few
CASSLGRDRGHLETQYF | TGTGCCAGCAGCTTAGGGAGGGACAGGGGTCATTTGGAGACCCAGTACTTC | TRBV11-2 | TRBD1 | TRBJ2-5 | once
CASSLSGTGANVLTF | TGTGCCAGCAGCTTAAGCGGTACTGGGGCCAACGTCCTGACTTTC | TRBV7-9 | - | TRBJ2-6 | -
CASSRDRLEETQYF | TGTGCCAGCTCCCGGGACAGGCTCGAAGAGACCCAGTACTTC | TRBV18 | TRBD1 | TRBJ2-5 | -
CASSQGAGGSYEQYF | TGCGCCAGCAGCCAAGGGGCAGGGGGGAGTTACGAGCAGTACTTC | TRBV4-3 | - | TRBJ2-7 | -
CASIGTGGPNEKLFF | TGTGCCAGCATTGGGACAGGGGGACCTAATGAAAAACTGTTTTTT | TRBV6-1 | TRBD1 | TRBJ1-4 | -
CASSQVGTEAFF | TGCGCCAGCAGCCAGGTTGGCACTGAAGCTTTCTTT | TRBV5-1 | - | TRBJ1-1 | few
CATSRDKADTQYF | TGTGCCACCAGCAGAGATAAAGCGGATACGCAGTATTTT | TRBV15 | - | TRBJ2-3 | -
CASSYGLAIDTQYF | TGTGCCAGCAGCTACGGACTAGCAATAGATACGCAGTATTTT | TRBV14 | TRBD2 | TRBJ2-3 | -
CASSLSTATDTQYF | TGCGCCAGCAGCTTGTCGACTGCCACAGATACGCAGTATTTT | TRBV5-1 | - | TRBJ2-3 | -
CAWSLGGSYNEQFF | TGTGCCTGGAGCTTAGGGGGCTCCTACAATGAGCAGTTCTTC | TRBV30 | - | TRBJ2-1 | -
CASSLPGSGNSPLHF | TGTGCCAGCAGTTTACCGGGTTCAGGGAATTCACCCCTCCACTTT | TRBV28 | - | TRBJ1-6 | -
CASSIGFRGRGQPQHF | TGTGCCAGTAGTATAGGATTCAGGGGGAGAGGTCAGCCCCAGCATTTT | TRBV19 | TRBD1 | TRBJ1-5 | once
CASSQGAGSTDTQYF | TGCGCCAGCAGCCAAGGGGCAGGGAGCACAGATACGCAGTATTTT | TRBV4-1 | - | TRBJ2-3 | once
CASGSGTGDEKLFF | TGTGCCAGCGGTTCCGGGACAGGGGATGAAAAACTGTTTTTT | TRBV6-1 | TRBD1 | TRBJ1-4 | -
CASSYNQGAMNTEAFF | TGTGCCAGCAGTTACAATCAGGGGGCAATGAACACTGAAGCTTTCTTT | TRBV6-5 | TRBD1 | TRBJ1-1 | -
CASSESVESNQPQHF | TGTGCCAGCAGTGAAAGTGTAGAAAGCAATCAGCCCCAGCATTTT | TRBV6-1 | - | TRBJ1-5 | -
CASSTSSGVTYEQYF | TGTGCCAGCAGCACGTCTAGCGGCGTCACCTACGAGCAGTACTTC | TRBV7-8 | TRBD2 | TRBJ2-7 | many
CASSFRDRVTGELFF | TGCGCCAGCAGCTTCCGGGACAGGGTAACCGGGGAGCTGTTTTTT | TRBV5-1 | TRBD1 | TRBJ2-2 | -
CASSLQTGPYEQYF | TGCGCCAGCAGCTTACAGACAGGACCCTACGAGCAGTACTTC | TRBV4-3 | - | TRBJ2-7 | -
CASRNPLNTEAFF | TGTGCCAGTAGAAATCCCTTAAACACTGAAGCTTTCTTT | TRBV19 | - | TRBJ1-1 | few
CASSLGGGRIYEQYF | TGTGCCAGCAGCTTAGGGGGCGGAAGAATTTACGAGCAGTACTTC | TRBV11-2 | - | TRBJ2-7 | -
CASSPRTAEKLFF | TGCGCCAGCAGCCCACGGACAGCCGAAAAACTGTTTTTT | TRBV5-1 | - | TRBJ1-4 | -
CASSLADRGSYEQYF | TGTGCCAGCAGCTTAGCTGACAGGGGCTCCTACGAGCAGTACTTC | TRBV7-2 | TRBD1 | TRBJ2-7 | -
CASSMVGLREAFF | TGTGCCAGTAGTATGGTTGGGCTACGTGAAGCTTTCTTT | TRBV19 | - | TRBJ1-1 | -